This TCR beta chain was captured in a study of cytomegalovirus exposure and HLA in healthy donors. Overall study results and limits: Donor immune exposure was known only as CMV serostatus.

Donors likely had unrecorded immune exposures despite being nominally healthy when sampled. V dropped 3 bases and J dropped 0 bases, with 12 bases sitting between them. The CDR3 is made up of 16 amino acids. Germline V gene data show CDR1 as KGHSH and CDR2 as LQKENI. Only one count was recorded for this clone. Antigen: not known. 60 Vbeta and 13 Jbeta primers were used in PCR. The protocol was immunoSEQ multiplex PCR, while the TCRdb copy is restricted to in-frame clones and leaves out a portion. The data hold approximately 190,000 clones, with roughly 86% observed a single time. The chain employs TRBV18 and TRBJ1-3, with TRBD1 as a possible D gene (5 bases). The receptor was derived from a man in his forties in good health and CMV-seropositive. The sequencing sample was made of PBMCs. The CDR3 region is CASSPRGISSGNTIYF. The CDR3, as DNA: TGTGCCAGCTCACCTAGGGGAATCAGCTCTGGAAACACCATATATTTT.